The entry below gives a single T cell receptor (beta chain) sequence along with its context. Its antigen is undetermined. These data are taken from a study of T cell repertoires in cytomegalovirus infection. Trimming shortened V by 3 bases and J by 6 bases, and 14 bases separated the two germline ends. The V gene's germline CDR1 is KGHSH and CDR2 LQKENI. CDR3 length: 14 residues. TCRdb passed the reads through MiXCR, listing each CDR3 protein once. This table has about 330,000 distinct CDR3 sequences, around a third appearing once. This sample comprised cultured PBMCs, obtained from culture after CMV antigen stimulation. The chain joins TRBV18 to TRBJ1-2; maybe TRBD1 (5 bases). The sequence came from a human donor in good health (CMV status not recorded). Some clones in this sample may be carry-over from other donors' samples. CDR3 sequence reads: CASSPPRTRDGYTF. CDR3 DNA sequence: TGTGCCAGCTCACCTCCCCGGACAAGGGATGGCTACACCTTC. The variable domain in full, completed from reference TRBV18 and TRBJ1-2, reads NAGVMQNPRHLVRRRGQEARLRCSPMKGHSHVYWYRQLPEEGLKFMVYLQKENIIDESGMPKERFSAEFPKEGPSILRIQQVVRGDSAAYFCASSPPRTRDGYTFGSGTRLTVV.